The 9 T cell receptor beta chains in this list originate from one sample, sequenced in a study of cytomegalovirus exposure and HLA in healthy donors. Both 60 Vbeta primers and 13 Jbeta primers went into the PCR. Here immunoSEQ multiplex PCR was the method, and the copy in TCRdb shows in-frame clones only, minus some. The sample has about 200,000 clones; over 75% are singletons. Material for sequencing was PBMCs. These TCRs come from a girl aged 2 to 10 in good health and CMV-seronegative.

The gene calls are TRBV18 and TRBJ2-7; 10 bases are shared with TRBD2. Losses at the gene ends were 8 bases for V and 2 bases for J; bases not matched to a gene: 6. The CDR3 sequence is 14 residues long. Per germline, CDR1 KGHSH and CDR2 LQKENI. CDR3: CASTLAGGTYEQYF. The CDR3 region has the DNA TGTGCCAGCACATTAGCGGGGGGTACCTACGAGCAGTACTTC.

This clone was picked up one time. This rearrangement joins TRBV18 to TRBJ2-3, with 10 positions matching TRBD1. Germline trimming cut 7 bases from V and 5 bases from J; bases unmatched to any gene: 9. Germline V lookup: CDR1 KGHSH, CDR2 LQKENI. This CDR3 contains 15 residues. The chain's CDR3 is CASLESRDRGDTQYF. DNA of the CDR3: TGTGCCAGCTTGGAGTCCCGGGACAGGGGAGATACGCAGTATTTT.

V is TRBV20-1 and J is TRBJ1-2; 8 bases align to TRBD1. The length of the CDR3 is 11 residues. Germline lookup yields CDR1 DFQATT and CDR2 SNEGSKA (reference sequence). Trimming at V came to 6 bases and at J to 7 bases, leaving 4 bases not matched to a gene. The CDR3 loop is CSAAGQVGYTF. The CDR3 nucleotides read TGCAGTGCAGCGGGACAGGTTGGCTACACCTTC.

The chain uses TRBV5-1 and TRBJ1-2, with TRBD1 matching 9 bases. V lost 3 bases, J lost 3 bases, and 9 bases stayed unmatched. This CDR3 spans 16 amino acids. In germline, CDR1 is SGHRS, CDR2 YFSETQ. CDR3 amino acids: CASSYTSGQGDYGYTF. The CDR3 DNA is TGCGCCAGCAGCTACACCTCGGGACAGGGAGACTATGGCTACACCTTC.

Points on this clone: The same CDR3 also results from other DNA sequences found in this sample. V is TRBV9 and J is TRBJ2-1; 7 bases line up with TRBD2. The CDR3 spans 15 residues. CDR1 is SGDLS, CDR2 YYNGEE, per germline. Losses at the gene ends were 0 bases for V and 2 bases for J; bases not matched to a gene: 2. The DNA of the CDR3 is TGTGCCAGCAGCGTAGGTGGGGGGGCCTACAATGAGCAGTTCTTC. Translating it yields CASSVGGGAYNEQFF.

The chain has TRBV7-2 and TRBJ2-1; TRBD1 might be the D (5 bases). Trimming removed 1 base from V and 2 bases from J, with 12 bases in between. CDR3 length: 16 residues. Germline loops: CDR1 SGHTA, CDR2 FQGNSA. This CDR3 reads CASSLGGRATYNEQFF. Written as DNA, the CDR3 is TGTGCCAGCAGCTTAGGTGGCAGGGCCACCTACAATGAGCAGTTCTTC.

The chain employs TRBV6-5 and TRBJ1-6; D gene uncertain. With 5 bases removed from V and 4 bases from J, the gap between germline ends came to 3 bases. This CDR3 has 12 amino acids. Germline values: CDR1 MNHEY, CDR2 SVGAGI. DNA for the CDR3: TGTGCCAGCAGTCTATATAATTCACCCCTCCACTTT. Amino acids: CASSLYNSPLHF.

This clone was picked up a small number of times. This sample also contains other DNA sequences that code for the same CDR3. The rearrangement uses TRBV19 and TRBJ1-1, with D tentatively TRBD1 (5 bases). V was clipped by 3 bases and J by 2 bases, with 10 bases between them. The CDR3 covers 14 residues. CDR1 is LNHDA and CDR2 is SQIVND in the germline V gene (reference sequence). DNA for the CDR3: TGTGCCAGTAGTATTTGGCAGGGTAACACTGAAGCTTTCTTT. Residues: CASSIWQGNTEAFF.

The V call is TRBV28, the J call TRBJ2-7; TRBD1 agrees at 8 bases. There are 12 residues in the CDR3. The germline CDR1 and CDR2 sequences are MDHEN and SYDVKM. J gave up 4 bases and V 7 bases, and 3 bases lay outside the gene matches. The CDR3 spells CASNTGGYEQYF. The CDR3 nucleotides read TGTGCCAGCAATACAGGGGGATACGAGCAGTACTTC.